This T cell receptor (beta chain) was captured in a study of T cells in narcolepsy (dated by TCRdb to 2017 to 2018). Study-wide context: Patients with narcolepsy type 1 or type 2 (NT1, NT2) were enrolled in the study together with healthy control donors. To look for autoreactive T cells in narcolepsy patients that target self-antigens of hypocretin neurons (hypocretin, TRIB2), the study used TCR Vbeta sequencing to follow clonotypes in blood and CSF. Summary of the overall study and its limitations: Patients and controls had comparable numbers of sequenced blood memory CD4+ clonotypes, averaging about 39,000 and 35,000, respectively. Some blood memory CD4+ repertoires from patients and controls contained no sequences matching autoreactive T cell clones. Plots comparing CSF and blood CD4+ T cell clonotypes from the same patient highlighted HCRT-specific and TRIB2-specific autoreactive clonotypes. According to the report, autoreactive clonotypes were detected serially in the blood of the same patients and of different patients, but not in healthy controls.

To note about this clone: The antigen it binds to is not known. Base qualities are not at hand, and no much larger clone is one base apart.

Including the terminal cysteine and phenylalanine, the CDR3 comprises 12 residues. Only CDR3 DNA remains: 36 bases, in frame from the first base. The germline V gene provides CDR1 MNHNS and CDR2 SASEGT. Relative to germline, V is missing 6 bases and J is missing 5 bases, with 2 bases of the junction outside any gene match. Memory CD4+ T cells were sorted ex vivo from peripheral blood of narcolepsy patients and healthy controls for TCR Vbeta sequencing. The library relied on the immunoSEQ multiplex PCR assay. In its TCRdb copy, this immuneACCESS table keeps in-frame sequences only and misses some clones. Where compared with another copy, unresolved V genes explain less than half of these, and the others have no known cause. In this sample the table shows roughly 25,000 clones, 50% to 65% of which occur a single time. The ten largest clones add up to 10% to 15% of the sample.

The receptor chain draws on TRBV6-1 and TRBJ2-3; TRBD1 matches 7 bases in the middle. This sequence originates from a human donor in good health. Sample: memory (CD45RA-) CD4+ T cells from blood. The cell subset or site label, read with the paper, signifies: memory T cells sorted ex vivo from peripheral blood. CDR3 protein: CASRAGGDTQYF. The nucleotide sequence is given as TGTGCCAGCAGAGCAGGGGGAGATACGCAGTATTTT.